What follows are 29 T cell receptor beta chains derived from one specimen sequenced in a study of response to subunit inactivated influenza vaccine. A single record per CDR3 protein comes from TCRdb applying MiXCR to the RT-PCR reads. Seen here are some 850,000 distinct CDR3 sequences, around 18% observed once, and the top ten hold approximately 10%. The sequences come from PBMCs from blood, collected roughly 5 days after vaccination. Receptors were obtained from a man over 45 who received an inactivated influenza vaccine.

The V gene is TRBV7-2, the J gene TRBJ2-5; TRBD2 matches at 9 bases. The V gene's germline CDR1 is SGHTA and CDR2 FQGNSA. The CDR3 has 15 amino acids. Germline trimming cut 7 bases from V and 1 base from J; bases unmatched to any gene: 7. CDR3 DNA: TGTGCCAGCATGATGGTAGCGGGGGTCCAAGAGACCCAGTACTTC. It yields the protein CASMMVAGVQETQYF.

This chain uses TRBV20-1 with TRBJ2-1; TRBD2 aligns across 7 bases. Trimming at V came to 6 bases and at J to 5 bases, leaving 7 bases not matched to a gene. The CDR3 is 13 residues long. Germline V gene data show CDR1 as DFQATT and CDR2 as SNEGSKA (reference sequence). CDR3 sequence reads: CSALSGGHNEQFF. DNA of the CDR3: TGCAGTGCACTATCGGGAGGCCACAATGAGCAGTTCTTC.

This clonotype showed up just a few times. V gene TRBV5-6 combines with J gene TRBJ1-5, with D maybe TRBD1 (5 bases). Trimming removed 0 bases at V and 4 bases at J, with 8 bases between. CDR3 length: 14 residues. Per the germline V gene, CDR1 is SGHDT and CDR2 is YYEEEE. The CDR3 is CASSLGQTNQPQHF. CDR3 sequence (DNA): TGTGCCAGCAGCTTGGGACAGACAAATCAGCCCCAGCATTTT.

V is TRBV20-1 and J is TRBJ2-7; D is possibly TRBD1 (6 bases). The V end was cut by 5 bases, the J end by 1 base, with 12 bases between. CDR3 length equals 13 residues. From germline, CDR1 is DFQATT and CDR2 SNEGSKA (reference sequence). In DNA form, the CDR3 reads TGCAGTGCTGCCGGGACACTTTCCTACGAGCAGTACTTC. Translated: CSAAGTLSYEQYF.

This clonotype was found a few times. The CDR3 region is CASGRGLDSYNEQFF. The DNA of the CDR3 is TGTGCCAGCGGACGGGGACTAGATTCCTACAATGAGCAGTTCTTC. The V call is TRBV28, the J call TRBJ2-1, with 8 bases matching TRBD2. Germline V gives CDR1 MDHEN, CDR2 SYDVKM. There are 15 residues in the CDR3. The V gene end was trimmed by 8 bases and the J gene end by 1 base; junction bases not matched to a gene: 7.

This clonotype was observed a handful of times. The chain combines TRBV29-1 with TRBJ1-1; no clear D. The CDR3 length is 11 residues. Trimming cost V 7 bases and J 3 bases, with 9 bases left between them. Germline V gives CDR1 SQVTM, CDR2 ANQGSEA. For the CDR3, the DNA is TGCAGCGGGTACAAGGACACTGAAGCTTTCTTT. It encodes CSGYKDTEAFF.

This clonotype came up a few times. CDR3 in amino acids: CASSGQTGTYNSPLHF. DNA for the CDR3: TGTGCCAGCTCAGGACAAACAGGGACCTATAATTCACCCCTCCACTTT. The V and J genes are TRBV18 and TRBJ1-6; D possibly corresponds to TRBD1 (6 bases). V shed 5 bases and J shed 2 bases, with 13 bases lying between them. CDR3 size: 16 residues. CDR1 is KGHSH, CDR2 LQKENI, per germline.

This clonotype was seen repeatedly, ten times or more. The chain combines TRBV12-3 or TRBV12-4 with TRBJ2-3; no reliable D call. The CDR3 totals 16 residues. V gave up 6 bases and J gave up 0 bases, with 16 bases separating them. This chain's CDR3 is CASSPTGITSTDTQYF. The CDR3 region has the DNA TGTGCCAGCAGCCCCACGGGTATCACTAGCACAGATACGCAGTATTTT.

This clonotype was counted a few times. Sequence at one end of the junction differs from germline and may be a read error. This chain connects TRBV12-3 or TRBV12-4 to TRBJ2-7, with D possibly called TRBD1 or TRBD2 (5 bases each). CDR3 length equals 17 residues. The CDR3 here is CVSGRSRDSPSTYEQYF. The CDR3 DNA sequence: TGTGTCAGCGGCCGCTCCCGAGACAGCCCATCAACCTACGAGCAGTACTTC.

The rearrangement links TRBV20-1 to TRBJ1-4, with a possible D match to TRBD1 (6 bases). This CDR3 comprises 15 residues. The V end was cut by 4 bases, the J end by 4 bases, with 16 bases between. The V gene's germline CDR1 is DFQATT and CDR2 SNEGSKA (reference sequence). Here the CDR3 DNA reads TGCAGTGCTACCATACCGGGACACGGTAATGAAAAACTGTTTTTT. This sequence encodes CSATIPGHGNEKLFF.

This clonotype has at least ten counts. The J gene is TRBJ2-2, the V gene TRBV12-3 or TRBV12-4, with TRBD2 identical over 8 bases. CDR3 length: 17 amino acids. V was pared by 1 base and J by 4 bases, with 8 bases of the junction left unmatched. The CDR3 loop reads CASSLVRLALSTGELFF. The CDR3 DNA follows: TGTGCCAGCAGTTTAGTCCGACTAGCGCTAAGCACCGGGGAGCTGTTTTTT.

The chain combines TRBV6-2 or TRBV6-3 with TRBJ1-2; TRBD1 agrees at 7 bases. The CDR3 spans 17 residues. Germline V gene data show CDR1 as MNHEY and CDR2 as SVGEGT. V lost 4 bases and J lost 1; bases outside the gene matches: 12. For the CDR3, the DNA is TGTGCCAGCAGTTTTTCGACAGGGTCTTCGTTTAACTATGGCTACACCTTC. Protein: CASSFSTGSSFNYGYTF.

In this sample, this clonotype turned up a few times. The chain couples TRBV6-6 to TRBJ1-6; TRBD1 matches at 7 bases. V lost 8 bases to trimming and J lost 4 bases; unmatched junction nucleotides: 2. Germline values: CDR1 MNHNY, CDR2 SVGAGI (reference sequence). This CDR3 has 13 amino acids. CDR3 region: CASEQGYNSPLHF. CDR3 DNA: TGTGCCAGCGAACAGGGGTATAATTCACCCCTCCACTTT.

This clonotype was detected only once. A clone one base away is much larger, so this may be a read error. As DNA, the CDR3 is TGTGCCAGCACCCTCTGGTGGGGGAGAGATACGCAGTATTTT. As protein: CASTLWWGRDTQYF. J is TRBJ2-3 and V is TRBV28; tentatively, D is TRBD1 or TRBD2 (5 bases each). There are 14 residues in the CDR3. Trimming removed 7 bases at V and 5 bases at J, with 16 bases between. From germline, CDR1 is MDHEN and CDR2 SYDVKM.

The chain combines TRBV6-5 with TRBJ2-1; TRBD2 matches at 14 bases. V lost 3 bases, J lost 9 bases, and 7 bases stayed unmatched. The CDR3 is 16 residues long. Germline lookup yields CDR1 MNHEY and CDR2 SVGAGI. CDR3 amino acids: CASSYSVGLAGAEQFF. The DNA for the CDR3 is TGTGCCAGCAGTTATAGTGTGGGACTAGCGGGAGCTGAGCAGTTCTTC.

The table lists this clonotype with many counts. The chain has TRBV7-2 and TRBJ2-3; either TRBD1 or TRBD2 may fit D (5 bases each). This CDR3 is 15 amino acids long. The V end was cut by 4 bases, the J end by 1 base, with 12 bases between. Germline CDR1 reads SGHTA; CDR2 reads FQGNSA. CDR3 region: CASSYTGPGTDTQYF. As DNA, the CDR3 is TGTGCCAGCAGCTACACGGGGCCAGGCACAGATACGCAGTATTTT.

This clonotype was observed a handful of times. V gene TRBV10-3 combines with J gene TRBJ2-3; perhaps TRBD1 as D (6 bases). This CDR3 has 15 amino acids. CDR1 and CDR2 (germline): ENHRY, SYGVKD. V lost 7 bases and J lost 5, with 19 bases in between. The CDR3 DNA is TGTGCCATCAATCCTCGACAGGATGTTCGAGATACGCAGTATTTT. As protein: CAINPRQDVRDTQYF.

The chain uses TRBV19 and TRBJ2-1, with D perhaps TRBD1 (5 bases). CDR1 and CDR2 (germline): LNHDA, SQIVND (reference sequence). V was trimmed by 6 bases and J by 1 base, leaving 13 bases between them. The CDR3 is 15 amino acids. The CDR3 DNA reads TGTGCCAGTAGCTGGGGCGCGGCGTCCTACAATGAGCAGTTCTTC. Protein sequence: CASSWGAASYNEQFF. Drawing the rest from reference TRBV19 and TRBJ2-1, the complete variable domain is DGGITQSPKYLFRKEGQNVTLSCEQNLNHDAMYWYRQDPGQGLRLIYYSQIVNDFQKGDIAEGYSVSREKKESFPLTVTSAQKNPTAFYLCASSWGAASYNEQFFGPGTRLTVL.

This clonotype showed up just a few times. The chain carries TRBV5-1 and TRBJ2-6; perhaps TRBD1 as D (6 bases). CDR3 length equals 16 residues. Trimming stripped 0 bases from V and 6 bases from J, with 13 bases between. Germline CDR1 reads SGHRS; CDR2 reads YFSETQ. As DNA, the CDR3 is TGCGCCAGCAGCTTGGTGGGCACAGGGTTGGCCAACGTCCTGACTTTC. Protein sequence: CASSLVGTGLANVLTF.

DNA for the CDR3: TGCGCCAGCAGCCTTCGACAGGGAACAACTAATGAAAAACTGTTTTTT. It codes for CASSLRQGTTNEKLFF. The V gene is TRBV5-1, the J gene TRBJ1-4; 7 positions match TRBD1. The germline gives CDR1 SGHRS, CDR2 YFSETQ. The CDR3 consists of 16 residues. Trimming at V came to 4 bases and at J to 0 bases, leaving 6 bases not matched to a gene.

This clonotype has more than one count but fewer than ten. The chain has TRBV29-1 and TRBJ2-1, with TRBD2 matching 9 bases. The CDR3 has 13 residues. The germline V gene has CDR1 SQVTM and CDR2 ANQGSEA. CDR3 protein: CSGRGGSYNEQFF. The CDR3 DNA reads as TGCAGTGGGCGGGGGGGCTCCTACAATGAGCAGTTCTTC.

This chain uses TRBV4-1 with TRBJ2-7; 10 bases match TRBD1. V was clipped by 0 bases and J by 5 bases; unmatched bases: 7. Germline CDR1 reads MGHRA; CDR2 reads YSYEKL. This CDR3 is built from 16 residues. This CDR3 is CASSQEPWTGGDEQYF. CDR3 nucleotides: TGCGCCAGCAGCCAAGAACCCTGGACAGGGGGAGACGAGCAGTACTTC.

The chain joins TRBV5-1 to TRBJ2-7, with 7 bases lining up with TRBD1. Germline V gene lookup returns CDR1 SGHRS and CDR2 YFSETQ. The trim removed 4 bases at V and 0 bases at J, leaving 7 bases unmatched. The CDR3 has 15 amino acids. The DNA for the CDR3 is TGCGCCAGCAGCGGATCGACAGGGCCCTCCTACGAGCAGTACTTC. This translates into CASSGSTGPSYEQYF.

In this sample, this clonotype turned up a few times. The chain links TRBV27 to TRBJ1-6, with D unclear. V lost 8 bases to trimming and J lost 0 bases, with 8 bases between them. The CDR3 extends over 14 amino acids. CDR1 and CDR2 from the germline V gene are MNHEY and SMNVEV (reference sequence). The CDR3 DNA sequence: TGTGCCAGCCGAGGTGACTCCTATAATTCACCCCTCCACTTT. It encodes CASRGDSYNSPLHF.

In its sample, this clonotype was seen a few times. The chain carries TRBV2 and TRBJ2-1, with 13 nucleotides matching TRBD2. V dropped 6 bases and J dropped 9; count of bases not matched to a gene: 14. The germline gives CDR1 SNHLY, CDR2 FYNNEI. The CDR3 is 17 amino acids. The CDR3 loop is CASRVTSGRAPVGEQFF. The CDR3 DNA reads as TGTGCCAGCAGGGTCACTAGCGGGAGGGCCCCGGTTGGTGAGCAGTTCTTC.

This clonotype came up a few times. The rearrangement uses TRBV12-3 or TRBV12-4 and TRBJ2-1; no reliable D call. The CDR3 runs to 14 residues. V was shortened by 10 bases and J by 4 bases, with 17 bases between the two germline ends. CDR3 coding DNA: TGTGCCACTCTAAAATTAGCAGGATACAATGAGCAGTTCTTC. Protein product: CATLKLAGYNEQFF.

The chain employs TRBV11-2 and TRBJ2-7, with D maybe TRBD2 (6 bases). Germline assignment: CDR1 SGHAT and CDR2 FQNNGV. V gave up 1 base and J gave up 7 bases, with 17 bases separating them. The CDR3 contains 15 residues. The CDR3 DNA follows: TGTGCCAGCAGCTTAGTACGGGAGACAATAAGAGAGCAGTACTTC. Its protein product is CASSLVRETIREQYF.

The chain uses TRBV6-6 and TRBJ2-3, with 7 bases lining up with TRBD2. CDR3 length: 13 residues. The germline gives CDR1 MNHNY, CDR2 SVGAGI (reference sequence). V shed 7 bases, J shed 5 bases, and the junction held 6 bases outside the gene matches. The CDR3 loop is CASINKRGDTQYF. DNA for the CDR3: TGTGCCAGCATCAACAAGCGGGGAGATACGCAGTATTTT.

This clonotype was picked up a small number of times. The chain joins TRBV5-1 to TRBJ2-1; TRBD2 matches 8 bases. Germline CDR1 and CDR2: SGHRS and YFSETQ. The length of the CDR3 is 17 residues. The junction had 9 bases not matched to a gene; V was cut back by 0 bases and J by 4 bases. The CDR3 DNA sequence: TGCGCCAGCAGCTTGGTAATGCAGGCGGGAGGATACAATGAGCAGTTCTTC. This translates into CASSLVMQAGGYNEQFF.